Listed here is a single T cell receptor (beta chain). Its cognate antigen is unknown. Donor samples were obtained from healthy Caucasian individuals from Russia, aged 6 to 90. V was pared by 6 bases and J by 2 bases, with 20 bases between. The CDR3 contains 16 residues. Per the germline V gene, CDR1 is DFQATT and CDR2 is SNEGSKA (reference sequence). The second PCR ran about 6 to 12 cycles with a sample-barcoded 5' primer and J-beta primers. TCRdb used MiXCR to reprocess the 5' RACE reads, holding one entry per CDR3 protein. The sample lists about 570,000 distinct CDR3 sequences, roughly a quarter seen once, with roughly 18% in the top ten. The data derive from a study of blood T cells in healthy people across ages. Regarding the study as a whole: Older individuals had lower TCR beta diversity per million T cells (the decline was roughly linear).

The origin of this receptor is a woman in her 70s in good health. Material for sequencing was blood. The chain has TRBV20-1 and TRBJ1-5; the D gene is possibly TRBD1 (5 bases). CDR3 bases: TGCAGTGCAACTAGATTGGGACGATCCGGCAATCAGCCCCAGCATTTT. This encodes CSATRLGRSGNQPQHF.